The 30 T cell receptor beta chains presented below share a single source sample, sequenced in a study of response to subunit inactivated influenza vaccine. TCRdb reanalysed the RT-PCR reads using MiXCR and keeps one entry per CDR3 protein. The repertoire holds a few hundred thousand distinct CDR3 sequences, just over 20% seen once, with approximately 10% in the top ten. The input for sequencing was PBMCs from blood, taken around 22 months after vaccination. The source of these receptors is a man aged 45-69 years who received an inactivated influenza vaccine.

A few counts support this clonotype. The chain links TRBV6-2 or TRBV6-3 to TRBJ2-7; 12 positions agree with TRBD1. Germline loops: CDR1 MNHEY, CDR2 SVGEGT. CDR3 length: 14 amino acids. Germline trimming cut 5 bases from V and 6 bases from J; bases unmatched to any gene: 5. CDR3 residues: CASSNGTGGREQYF. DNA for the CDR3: TGTGCCAGCAGTAACGGGACAGGGGGCCGCGAGCAGTACTTC.

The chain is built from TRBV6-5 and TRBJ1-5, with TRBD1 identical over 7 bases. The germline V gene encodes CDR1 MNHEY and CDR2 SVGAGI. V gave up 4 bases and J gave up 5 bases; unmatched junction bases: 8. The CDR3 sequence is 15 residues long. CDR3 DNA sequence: TGTGCCAGCAGTTCCCGGGACAGCATATATCAGCCCCAGCATTTT. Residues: CASSSRDSIYQPQHF.

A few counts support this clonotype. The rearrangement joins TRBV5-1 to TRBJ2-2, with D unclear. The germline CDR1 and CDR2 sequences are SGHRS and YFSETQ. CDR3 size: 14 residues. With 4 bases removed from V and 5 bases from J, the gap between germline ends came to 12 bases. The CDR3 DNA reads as TGCGCCAGCAGCCCAGAAGCAGGTACCGGGGAGCTGTTTTTT. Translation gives CASSPEAGTGELFF. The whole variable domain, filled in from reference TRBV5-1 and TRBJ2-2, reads KAGVTQTPRYLIKTRGQQVTLSCSPISGHRSVSWYQQTPGQGLQFLFEYFSETQRNKGNFPGRFSGRQFSNSRSEMNVSTLELGDSALYLCASSPEAGTGELFFGEGSRLTVL.

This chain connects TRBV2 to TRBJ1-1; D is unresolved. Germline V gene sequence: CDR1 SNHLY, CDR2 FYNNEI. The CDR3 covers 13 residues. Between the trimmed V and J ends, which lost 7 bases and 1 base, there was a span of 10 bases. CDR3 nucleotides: TGTGCCAGCATCAGGACCGAGAACACTGAAGCTTTCTTT. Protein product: CASIRTENTEAFF.

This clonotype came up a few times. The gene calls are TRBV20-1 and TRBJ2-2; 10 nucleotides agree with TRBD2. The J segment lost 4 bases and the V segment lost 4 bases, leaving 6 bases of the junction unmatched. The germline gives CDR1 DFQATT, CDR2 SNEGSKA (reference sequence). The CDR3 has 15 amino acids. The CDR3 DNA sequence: TGCAGTGCTAACCCTAGCGGGGGAATCACCGGGGAGCTGTTTTTT. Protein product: CSANPSGGITGELFF.

CDR3 sequence: CASSLGRSTDTQYF. CDR3 nucleotides: TGCGCCAGCAGCTTGGGTAGAAGCACAGATACGCAGTATTTT. This sequence joins TRBV5-1 and TRBJ2-3; D remains ambiguous. This CDR3 is 14 amino acids long. The germline gives CDR1 SGHRS, CDR2 YFSETQ. Trimming shortened V by 0 bases and J by 0 bases, and 5 bases separated the two germline ends.

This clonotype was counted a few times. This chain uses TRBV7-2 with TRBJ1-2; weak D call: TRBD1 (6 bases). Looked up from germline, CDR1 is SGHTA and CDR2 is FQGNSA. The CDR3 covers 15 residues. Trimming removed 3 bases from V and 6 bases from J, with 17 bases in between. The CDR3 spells CASSFGGGGDNGYTF. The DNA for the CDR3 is TGTGCCAGCAGCTTCGGTGGAGGGGGGGATAATGGCTACACCTTC.

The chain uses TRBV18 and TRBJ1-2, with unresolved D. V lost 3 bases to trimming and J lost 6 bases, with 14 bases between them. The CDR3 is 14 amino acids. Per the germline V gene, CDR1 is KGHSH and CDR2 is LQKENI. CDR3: CASSPTRTKDGYTF. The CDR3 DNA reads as TGTGCCAGCTCACCGACTCGGACCAAGGATGGCTACACCTTC.

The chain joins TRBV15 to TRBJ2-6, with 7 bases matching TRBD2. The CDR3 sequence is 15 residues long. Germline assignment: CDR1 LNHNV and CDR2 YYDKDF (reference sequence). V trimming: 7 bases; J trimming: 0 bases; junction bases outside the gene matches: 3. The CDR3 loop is CATIGRYSGANVLTF. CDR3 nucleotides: TGTGCCACCATCGGGAGGTACTCTGGGGCCAACGTCCTGACTTTC.

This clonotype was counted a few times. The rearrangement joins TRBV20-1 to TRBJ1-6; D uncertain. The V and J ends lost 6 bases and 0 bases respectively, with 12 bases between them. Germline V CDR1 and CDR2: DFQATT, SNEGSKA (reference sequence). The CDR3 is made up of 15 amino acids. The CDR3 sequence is CSATMRSSYNSPLHF. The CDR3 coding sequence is TGCAGTGCAACCATGAGGAGCTCCTATAATTCACCCCTCCACTTT.

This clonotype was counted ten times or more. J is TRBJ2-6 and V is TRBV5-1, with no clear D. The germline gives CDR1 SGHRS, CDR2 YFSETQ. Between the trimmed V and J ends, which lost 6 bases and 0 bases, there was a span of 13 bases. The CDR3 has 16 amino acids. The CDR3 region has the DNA TGCGCCAGCATTGGCAGTACCTACTCTGGGGCCAACGTCCTGACTTTC. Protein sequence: CASIGSTYSGANVLTF.

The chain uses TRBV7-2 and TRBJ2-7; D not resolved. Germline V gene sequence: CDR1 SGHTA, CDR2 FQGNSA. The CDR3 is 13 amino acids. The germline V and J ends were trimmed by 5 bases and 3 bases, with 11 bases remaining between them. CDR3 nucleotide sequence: TGTGCCAGCAGCGTGGGTGGTGTCTACGAGCAGTACTTC. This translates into CASSVGGVYEQYF. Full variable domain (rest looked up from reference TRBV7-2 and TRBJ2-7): GAGVSQSPSNKVTEKGKDVELRCDPISGHTALYWYRQSLGQGLEFLIYFQGNSAPDKSGLPSDRFSAERTGGSVSTLTIQRTQQEDSAVYLCASSVGGVYEQYFGPGTRLTVT.

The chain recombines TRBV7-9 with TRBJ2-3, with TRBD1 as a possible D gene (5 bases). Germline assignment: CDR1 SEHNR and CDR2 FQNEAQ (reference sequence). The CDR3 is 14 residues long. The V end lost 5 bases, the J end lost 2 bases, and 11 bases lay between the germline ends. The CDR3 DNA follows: TGTGCCAGCAGCCCAGGGTTTCTCACAGATACGCAGTATTTT. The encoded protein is CASSPGFLTDTQYF. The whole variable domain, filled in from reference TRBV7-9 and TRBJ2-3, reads DTGVSQNPRHKITKRGQNVTFRCDPISEHNRLYWYRQTLGQGPEFLTYFQNEAQLEKSRLLSDRFSAERPKGSFSTLEIQRTEQGDSAMYLCASSPGFLTDTQYFGPGTRLTVL.

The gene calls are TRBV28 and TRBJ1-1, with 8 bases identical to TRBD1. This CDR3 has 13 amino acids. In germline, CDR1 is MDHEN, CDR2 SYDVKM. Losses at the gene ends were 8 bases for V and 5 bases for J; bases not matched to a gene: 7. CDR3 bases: TGTGCCAGCGTTGGCGGACAGGGTACTGAAGCTTTCTTT. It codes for CASVGGQGTEAFF.

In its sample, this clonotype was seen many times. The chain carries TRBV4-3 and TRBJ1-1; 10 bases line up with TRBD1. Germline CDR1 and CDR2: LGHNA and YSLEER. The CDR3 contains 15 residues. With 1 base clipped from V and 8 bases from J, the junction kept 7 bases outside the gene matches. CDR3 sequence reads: CASSQGLTGGLEAFF. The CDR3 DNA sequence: TGCGCCAGCAGCCAAGGCCTGACAGGGGGCTTGGAAGCTTTCTTT.

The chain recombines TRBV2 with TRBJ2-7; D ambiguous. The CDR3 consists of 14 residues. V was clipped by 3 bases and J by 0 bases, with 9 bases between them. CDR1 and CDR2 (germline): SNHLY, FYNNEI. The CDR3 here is CASSDFLDSYEQYF. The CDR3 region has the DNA TGTGCCAGCAGTGACTTCCTAGACTCCTACGAGCAGTACTTC.

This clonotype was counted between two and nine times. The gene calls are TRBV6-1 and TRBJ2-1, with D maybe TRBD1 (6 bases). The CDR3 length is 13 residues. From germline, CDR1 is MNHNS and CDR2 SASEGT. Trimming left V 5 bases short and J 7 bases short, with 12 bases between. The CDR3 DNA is TGTGCCAGCAGTCCCCTACAGGGAAATGAGCAGTTCTTC. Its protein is CASSPLQGNEQFF.

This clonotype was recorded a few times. The CDR3 coding sequence is TGTGCCAGCACCCCTTGGGACCCCGGGAGTCAGCCCCAGCATTTT. Encoded protein: CASTPWDPGSQPQHF. The chain uses TRBV28 and TRBJ1-5; possible D gene TRBD1, 5 bases. Deletions cut 7 bases from V and 6 bases from J, with 19 bases between. The CDR3 covers 15 residues. Germline CDR1 and CDR2: MDHEN and SYDVKM. Using reference TRBV28 and TRBJ1-5 for the parts outside the CDR3, the full variable domain is DVKVTQSSRYLVKRTGEKVFLECVQDMDHENMFWYRQDPGLGLRLIYFSYDVKMKEKGDIPEGYSVSREKKERFSLILESASTNQTSMYLCASTPWDPGSQPQHFGDGTRLSIL.

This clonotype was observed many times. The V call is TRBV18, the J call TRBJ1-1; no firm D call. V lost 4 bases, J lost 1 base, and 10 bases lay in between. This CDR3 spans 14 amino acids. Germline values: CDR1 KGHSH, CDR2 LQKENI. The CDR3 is CASSQRTENTEAFF. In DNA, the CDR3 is TGTGCCAGCTCACAGAGGACGGAGAACACTGAAGCTTTCTTT. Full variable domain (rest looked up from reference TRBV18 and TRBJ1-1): NAGVMQNPRHLVRRRGQEARLRCSPMKGHSHVYWYRQLPEEGLKFMVYLQKENIIDESGMPKERFSAEFPKEGPSILRIQQVVRGDSAAYFCASSQRTENTEAFFGQGTRLTVV.

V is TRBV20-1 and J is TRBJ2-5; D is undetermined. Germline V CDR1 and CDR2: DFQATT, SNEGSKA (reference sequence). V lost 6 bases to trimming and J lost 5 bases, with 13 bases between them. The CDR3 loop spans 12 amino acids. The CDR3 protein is CSARRLLETQYF. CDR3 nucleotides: TGCAGTGCCCGCCGCCTTTTGGAGACCCAGTACTTC.

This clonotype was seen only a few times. Written as DNA, the CDR3 is TGTGCCATCAGTGAGGCTTTGGGGATACGGGGGGGTGGACAAGAGACCCAGTACTTC. Protein: CAISEALGIRGGGQETQYF. This sequence joins TRBV10-3 and TRBJ2-5; the match to TRBD2 covers 8 bases. The length of the CDR3 is 19 residues. Germline V gives CDR1 ENHRY, CDR2 SYGVKD. Germline trimming cut 2 bases from V and 2 bases from J; bases unmatched to any gene: 16.

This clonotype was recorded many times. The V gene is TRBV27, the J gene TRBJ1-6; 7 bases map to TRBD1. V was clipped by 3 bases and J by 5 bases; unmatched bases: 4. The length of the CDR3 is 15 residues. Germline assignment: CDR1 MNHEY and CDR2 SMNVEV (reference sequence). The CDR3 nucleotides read TGTGCCAGCAGTTTGGGCCAGGGGGATAATTCACCCCTCCACTTT. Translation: CASSLGQGDNSPLHF.

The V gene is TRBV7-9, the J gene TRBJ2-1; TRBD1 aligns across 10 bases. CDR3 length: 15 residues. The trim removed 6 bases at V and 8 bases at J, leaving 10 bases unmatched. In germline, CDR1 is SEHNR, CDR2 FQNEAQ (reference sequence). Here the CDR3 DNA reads TGTGCCAGCAGGCCACGGACAGGGGGTCGGGATGAGCAGTTCTTC. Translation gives CASRPRTGGRDEQFF.

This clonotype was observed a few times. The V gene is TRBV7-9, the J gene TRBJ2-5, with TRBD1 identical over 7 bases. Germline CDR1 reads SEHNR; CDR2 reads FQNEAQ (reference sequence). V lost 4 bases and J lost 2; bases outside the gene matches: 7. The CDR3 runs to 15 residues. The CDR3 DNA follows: TGTGCCAGCAGCTCCCAACCCAGGGGGCAAGAGACCCAGTACTTC. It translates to CASSSQPRGQETQYF.

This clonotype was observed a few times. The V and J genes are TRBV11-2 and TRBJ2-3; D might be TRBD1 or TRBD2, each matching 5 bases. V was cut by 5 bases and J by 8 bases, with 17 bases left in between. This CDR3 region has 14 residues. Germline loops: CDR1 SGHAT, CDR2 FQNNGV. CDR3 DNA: TGTGCCAGCAGCGTAACGCGTTTTGGGGGTACGCAGTATTTT. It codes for CASSVTRFGGTQYF. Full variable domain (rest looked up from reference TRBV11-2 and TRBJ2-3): EAGVAQSPRYKIIEKRQSVAFWCNPISGHATLYWYQQILGQGPKLLIQFQNNGVVDDSQLPKDRFSAERLKGVDSTLKIQPAKLEDSAVYLCASSVTRFGGTQYFGPGTRLTVL.

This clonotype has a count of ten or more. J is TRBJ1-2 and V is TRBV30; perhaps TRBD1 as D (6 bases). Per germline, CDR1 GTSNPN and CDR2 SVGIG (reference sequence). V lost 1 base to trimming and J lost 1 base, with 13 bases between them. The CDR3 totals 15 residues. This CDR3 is CAWSEPQQGNYGYTF. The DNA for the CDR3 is TGTGCCTGGAGTGAGCCACAACAGGGTAACTATGGCTACACCTTC.

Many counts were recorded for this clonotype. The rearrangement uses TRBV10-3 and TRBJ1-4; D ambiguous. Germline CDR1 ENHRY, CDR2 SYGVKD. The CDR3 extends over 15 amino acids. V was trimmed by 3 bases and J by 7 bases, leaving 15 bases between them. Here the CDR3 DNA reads TGTGCCATCAGTGAAACAGAGAGCCCGGGTGAAAAACTGTTTTTT. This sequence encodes CAISETESPGEKLFF.

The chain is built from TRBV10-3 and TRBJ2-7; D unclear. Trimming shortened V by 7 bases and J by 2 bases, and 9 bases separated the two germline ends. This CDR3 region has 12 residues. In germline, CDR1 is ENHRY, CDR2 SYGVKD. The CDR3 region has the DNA TGTGCCATCACCGACGGTCCCTACGAGCAGTACTTC. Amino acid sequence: CAITDGPYEQYF.

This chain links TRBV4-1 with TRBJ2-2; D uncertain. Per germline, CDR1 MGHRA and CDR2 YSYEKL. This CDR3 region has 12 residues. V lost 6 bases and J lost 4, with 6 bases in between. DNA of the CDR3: TGCGCCAGCAGGAGTCCCACCGGGGAGCTGTTTTTT. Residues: CASRSPTGELFF.

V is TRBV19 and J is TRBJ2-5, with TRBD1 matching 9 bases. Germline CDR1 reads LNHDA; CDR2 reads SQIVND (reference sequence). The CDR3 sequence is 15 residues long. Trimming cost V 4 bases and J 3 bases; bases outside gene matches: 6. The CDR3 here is CASSKRRTGEETQYF. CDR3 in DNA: TGTGCCAGTAGTAAACGCCGGACAGGGGAAGAGACCCAGTACTTC. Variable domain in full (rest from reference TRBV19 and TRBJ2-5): DGGITQSPKYLFRKEGQNVTLSCEQNLNHDAMYWYRQDPGQGLRLIYYSQIVNDFQKGDIAEGYSVSREKKESFPLTVTSAQKNPTAFYLCASSKRRTGEETQYFGPGTRLLVL.